The 11 T cell receptor beta chains below come from one sample, sequenced in a study of control samples from healthy donors and cancer patients. Clones were read by immunoSEQ multiplex PCR, and TCRdb kept only the in-frame ones, dropping some. The sample carries roughly 160,000 clones, approximately 96% recorded once. Sample: blood. The receptor set was obtained from a woman in her 30s in good health.

The chain combines TRBV24-1 with TRBJ2-6, with TRBD1 matching 10 bases. V trimming: 0 bases; J trimming: 4 bases; junction bases outside the gene matches: 5. This CDR3 is built from 18 residues. The germline V gene has CDR1 KGHDR and CDR2 SFDVKD. The CDR3 DNA reads TGTGCCACCAGTGATTTGAGACAGGGGGCTTCCGGGGCCAACGTCCTGACTTTC. Its translation: CATSDLRQGASGANVLTF.

V and J are TRBV7-9 and TRBJ2-5; no reliable D call. The CDR3 runs 14 residues. The germline V gene encodes CDR1 SEHNR and CDR2 FQNEAQ (reference sequence). The V end was cut by 0 bases, the J end by 5 bases, with 10 bases between. CDR3 region: CASSLAMSFETQYF. The CDR3 DNA reads as TGTGCCAGCAGCTTAGCGATGTCTTTCGAGACCCAGTACTTC.

The rearrangement joins TRBV28 to TRBJ1-1, with D possibly being TRBD1 (5 bases). From germline, CDR1 is MDHEN and CDR2 SYDVKM. Deletions cut 3 bases from V and 0 bases from J, with 11 bases between. The CDR3 is 15 amino acids. Here the CDR3 reads CASSLGGQVNTEAFF. The CDR3 bases are TGTGCCAGCAGTTTGGGGGGTCAGGTGAACACTGAAGCTTTCTTT.

The J gene is TRBJ2-6, the V gene TRBV6-4; D may be TRBD2 (5 bases). The CDR3 covers 14 residues. V was clipped by 5 bases and J by 4 bases, with 9 bases between them. The germline V gene encodes CDR1 MRHNA and CDR2 SNTAGT. This CDR3 is CASSSGSGANVLTF. CDR3 in DNA: TGTGCCAGCAGTTCGGGGTCCGGGGCCAACGTCCTGACTTTC.

This chain joins TRBV18 and TRBJ2-1, with 11 bases lining up with TRBD2. Germline CDR1 KGHSH, CDR2 LQKENI. The CDR3 extends over 15 amino acids. V was pared by 6 bases and J by 7 bases, with 8 bases of the junction left unmatched. CDR3 nucleotide sequence: TGTGCCAGCTCGATAGCGGGAGGGCCGGGAAATGAGCAGTTCTTC. Translated: CASSIAGGPGNEQFF.

The CDR3 loop is CASSAANTGELFF. DNA for the CDR3: TGTGCCAGCAGTGCGGCGAACACCGGGGAGCTGTTTTTT. The rearrangement links TRBV2 to TRBJ2-2; no definite D call. Trimming took off 4 bases at V and 0 bases at J, with 3 bases between the two ends. In germline, CDR1 is SNHLY, CDR2 FYNNEI. The CDR3 is 13 residues long.

The chain employs TRBV4-1 and TRBJ1-1; D call uncertain. This CDR3 contains 13 residues. CDR1 is MGHRA and CDR2 is YSYEKL in the germline V gene. V was cut by 3 bases and J by 4 bases, with 9 bases left in between. The CDR3 sequence is CASSQMGSTEAFF. CDR3 nucleotides: TGCGCCAGCAGCCAGATGGGGTCCACTGAAGCTTTCTTT.

The chain carries TRBV28 and TRBJ2-7, with D possibly TRBD1 on 6 matching bases. Germline lookup yields CDR1 MDHEN and CDR2 SYDVKM. V dropped 6 bases and J dropped 0 bases, with 15 bases sitting between them. The CDR3 has 15 residues. This chain's CDR3 is CASSRTVPNSYEQYF. The CDR3 DNA sequence: TGTGCCAGCAGCCGGACAGTCCCGAACTCCTACGAGCAGTACTTC.

V and J are TRBV28 and TRBJ1-3; D is unclear. The germline CDR1 and CDR2 sequences are MDHEN and SYDVKM. Trimming removed 5 bases at V and 0 bases at J, with 14 bases between. This CDR3 comprises 16 residues. For the CDR3, the DNA is TGTGCCAGCAGTACCCGAACGGCAGACTCTGGAAACACCATATATTTT. Translated, it gives CASSTRTADSGNTIYF.

This rearrangement joins TRBV7-3 to TRBJ1-5; D unresolved. Per the germline V gene, CDR1 is SGHTA and CDR2 is FQGTGA. V shed 5 bases and J shed 9 bases, with 14 bases lying between them. This CDR3 has 13 amino acids. CDR3 residues: CASSRHPQGPQHF. The DNA of the CDR3 is TGTGCCAGCAGCCGACATCCCCAAGGGCCCCAGCATTTT.

The chain joins TRBV30 to TRBJ2-1, with a possible D match to TRBD1 (5 bases). The CDR3 loop spans 13 amino acids. The germline CDR1 and CDR2 sequences are GTSNPN and SVGIG (reference sequence). V lost 5 bases and J 0 bases, leaving 8 bases between the germline ends. The CDR3 region has the DNA TGTGCCTGGGGACATAGCTCCTACAATGAGCAGTTCTTC. It specifies CAWGHSSYNEQFF.